Sequencing of this T cell receptor beta chain was carried out in a study of blood T cell repertoires in COVID-19. Study overall: Acute-phase and convalescent COVID-19 samples originated in the United States, Italy and Spain. T cells, B-cell-depleted T cells, or PBMCs provided the cDNA or gDNA that served as material.

Generated by immunoSEQ multiplex PCR, the TCRdb table keeps only in-frame clones and is missing some. The sample holds about 69,000 clones, 60% to 85% seen once. CDR1 is LGHDT and CDR2 is YNNKEL in the germline V gene (reference sequence). This CDR3 is built from 14 residues. The junction had 9 bases not matched to a gene; V was cut back by 4 bases and J by 9 bases. This clone appeared a single time. The chain employs TRBV3-1 (or the pseudogene TRBV3-2) and TRBJ2-1; 7 bases are shared with TRBD2. Source material: peripheral blood. This receptor was obtained from a man in his 60s with acute or convalescent COVID-19. The CDR3 reads CASSPGTPGGEQFF. The DNA of the CDR3 is TGTGCCAGCAGCCCCGGGACCCCGGGGGGTGAGCAGTTCTTC.